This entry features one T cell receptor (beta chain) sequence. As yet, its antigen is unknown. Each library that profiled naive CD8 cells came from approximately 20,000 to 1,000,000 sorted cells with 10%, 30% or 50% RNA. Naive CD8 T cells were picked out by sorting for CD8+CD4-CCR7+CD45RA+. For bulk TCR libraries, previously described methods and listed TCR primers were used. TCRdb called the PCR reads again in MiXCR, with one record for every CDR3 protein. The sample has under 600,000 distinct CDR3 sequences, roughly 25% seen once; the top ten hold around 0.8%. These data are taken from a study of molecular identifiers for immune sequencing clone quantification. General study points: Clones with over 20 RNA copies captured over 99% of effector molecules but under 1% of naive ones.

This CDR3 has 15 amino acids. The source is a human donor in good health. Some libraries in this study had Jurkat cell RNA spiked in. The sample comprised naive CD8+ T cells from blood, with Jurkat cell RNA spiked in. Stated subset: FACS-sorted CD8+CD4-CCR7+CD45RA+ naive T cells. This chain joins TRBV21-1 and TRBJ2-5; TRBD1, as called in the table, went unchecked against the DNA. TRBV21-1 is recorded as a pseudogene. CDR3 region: CASSKVRGGSETQYF. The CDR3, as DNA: TGTGCCAGCAGCAAAGTTAGGGGTGGATCAGAGACCCAGTACTTC.